This T cell receptor (beta chain) was recovered during a study of ipilimumab plus nivolumab after autologous stem cell transplantation. Study in general: Both relapsed and primary refractory DLBCL were included.

As for this clone: Its antigen is not known.

The CDR3 has 15 amino acids. Germline V lookup: CDR1 SGHNT, CDR2 YYREEE (reference sequence). Trimming took 2 bases from V and 5 from J; bases not matched to a gene: 9. Broader study findings: Authors suggest TCR repertoire, Treg phenotype and gut microbiota support further study.

Patients got ipilimumab 1 mg/kg beginning 14 to 28 days post-transplant. Patients received nivolumab 3 mg/kg at weeks 1, 4, 7, 10, then fortnightly to week 26. Assay used: immunoSEQ multiplex PCR; TCRdb lists only in-frame clones, some missing. Among about 13,000 clones listed, less than 80% were seen once. Specimen: PBMCs, collected in a trial of ipilimumab plus nivolumab as post-transplant consolidation. The sequence came from a male donor with diffuse large B-cell lymphoma. The chain recombines TRBV5-4 with TRBJ2-5; TRBD1 matches at 7 bases. CDR3 nucleotides: TGTGCCAGCAGCTTCAAAACAGGGGCGGCGGAGACCCAGTACTTC. It encodes CASSFKTGAAETQYF. The full variable domain, completed using reference TRBV5-4 and TRBJ2-5, is ETGVTQSPTHLIKTRGQQVTLRCSSQSGHNTVSWYQQALGQGPQFIFQYYREEENGRGNFPPRFSGLQFPNYSSELNVNALELDDSALYLCASSFKTGAAETQYFGPGTRLLVL.